What follows are 27 T cell receptor beta chains derived from one specimen sequenced in a study of blood T cell repertoires in COVID-19. Data came from immunoSEQ multiplex PCR; TCRdb stores just in-frame clones and leaves some out. The repertoire holds tens of thousands of clones, with around four fifths as singletons. Sequenced sample: peripheral blood. The receptor source for this set is a man in his forties or fifties with active COVID-19.

CDR3 sequence (DNA): TGTGCCAGCAGCCTTCAGGGGAAGGGAACTGAAGCTTTCTTT. This sequence encodes CASSLQGKGTEAFF. The chain links TRBV2 to TRBJ1-1, with D possibly being TRBD1 (6 bases). With 6 bases removed from V and 5 bases from J, the gap between germline ends came to 16 bases. This CDR3 spans 14 amino acids. CDR1 is SNHLY, CDR2 FYNNEI, per germline.

The chain has TRBV25-1 and TRBJ1-1, with TRBD1 as a possible D gene (5 bases). This CDR3 spans 18 amino acids. V was trimmed by 3 bases and J by 3 bases, leaving 23 bases between them. CDR1 MGHDK and CDR2 SYGVNS come from the germline V gene. CDR3 in amino acids: CASSDTRGAGGVDTEAFF. CDR3 sequence (DNA): TGTGCCAGCAGTGATACAAGGGGCGCTGGGGGGGTAGACACTGAAGCTTTCTTT. Based on the CDR3 plus reference TRBV25-1 and TRBJ1-1, the full variable domain is EADIYQTPRYLVIGTGKKITLECSQTMGHDKMYWYQQDPGMELHLIHYSYGVNSTEKGDLSSESTVSRIRTEHFPLTLESARPSHTSQYLCASSDTRGAGGVDTEAFFGQGTRLTVV.

The genes are TRBV28 and TRBJ1-2; D might be TRBD1 (5 bases). Trimming removed 11 bases from V and 4 bases from J, with 11 bases in between. This CDR3 comprises 11 residues. Germline CDR1 is MDHEN and CDR2 is SYDVKM. This chain's CDR3 is CASRVGYGYTF. The CDR3 coding sequence is TGTGCCTCCAGGGTTGGCTATGGCTACACCTTC.

CDR3 amino acids: CASSDAGNYGYTF. The CDR3 region has the DNA TGTGCCAGCAGTGATGCGGGAAACTATGGCTACACCTTC. The V call is TRBV2, the J call TRBJ1-2; no reliable D call. Germline V gene sequence: CDR1 SNHLY, CDR2 FYNNEI. The CDR3 sequence is 13 residues long. Trimming shortened V by 3 bases and J by 2 bases, and 7 bases separated the two germline ends.

The chain is built from TRBV6-4 and TRBJ2-1, with a weak D call TRBD1 (5 bases). Trimming left V 6 bases short and J 0 bases short, with 6 bases between. The CDR3 spans 13 residues. Per germline, CDR1 MRHNA and CDR2 SNTAGT. CDR3 bases: TGTGCCAGCAGAGGGGACTCCTACAATGAGCAGTTCTTC. It is translated as CASRGDSYNEQFF.

This clone was observed a few times. The rearrangement links TRBV2 to TRBJ2-1; 11 bases are shared with TRBD1. Germline assignment: CDR1 SNHLY and CDR2 FYNNEI. Trimming cost V 4 bases and J 5 bases; bases outside gene matches: 1. This CDR3 spans 14 amino acids. The chain's CDR3 is CASSGTGGHNEQFF. The CDR3 DNA reads TGTGCCAGCAGTGGGACAGGGGGCCACAATGAGCAGTTCTTC.

CDR3 amino acids: CASPLGRVDSYEQYF. The CDR3 DNA reads TGTGCCAGCCCCCTAGGTCGGGTTGACTCCTACGAGCAGTACTTC. The rearrangement uses TRBV11-1 and TRBJ2-7; D not certain. The CDR3 totals 15 residues. The germline V and J ends were trimmed by 8 bases and 0 bases, with 17 bases remaining between them. CDR1 is SGHAT and CDR2 is FQDESV in the germline V gene (reference sequence).

J is TRBJ1-1 and V is TRBV15, with unresolved D. Germline V gives CDR1 LNHNV, CDR2 YYDKDF (reference sequence). CDR3 size: 13 residues. V was shortened by 2 bases and J by 10 bases, with 14 bases between the two germline ends. For the CDR3, the DNA is TGTGCCACCAGCAGACGTACTCTATCGGGAGCTTTCTTT. This gives the protein CATSRRTLSGAFF.

Details on this clone: One end of the junction fails to match germline, which may point to a read error. The chain recombines TRBV18 with TRBJ2-1; D is unclear. Looked up from germline, CDR1 is KGHSH and CDR2 is LQKENI. The CDR3 loop spans 15 amino acids. The CDR3 DNA sequence: TGTGCCAGCTCACCACAACCCTACAAGATATCTGAGGAGTTCTTC. Translating it yields CASSPQPYKISEEFF.

The chain combines TRBV5-4 with TRBJ2-2; D perhaps matches TRBD2 (6 bases). V was shortened by 4 bases and J by 6 bases, with 19 bases between the two germline ends. Germline CDR1 reads SGHNT; CDR2 reads YYREEE (reference sequence). The CDR3 is made up of 16 amino acids. CDR3 nucleotides: TGTGCCAGCAGCGATCTTTACGGGAGTGGGGCCGGGGAGCTGTTTTTT. Amino acid sequence: CASSDLYGSGAGELFF. The whole variable domain, remainder taken from reference TRBV5-4 and TRBJ2-2, is ETGVTQSPTHLIKTRGQQVTLRCSSQSGHNTVSWYQQALGQGPQFIFQYYREEENGRGNFPPRFSGLQFPNYSSELNVNALELDDSALYLCASSDLYGSGAGELFFGEGSRLTVL.

The rearrangement links TRBV7-9 to TRBJ2-7; D perhaps matches TRBD2 (6 bases). The CDR3 contains 15 residues. CDR1 is SEHNR and CDR2 is FQNEAQ in the germline V gene (reference sequence). Trimming pared 5 bases from V and 1 base from J, leaving 15 bases between. The CDR3 is CASSLLRDGSYEQYF. CDR3 nucleotide sequence: TGTGCCAGCAGCCTACTGCGGGACGGATCCTACGAGCAGTACTTC.

The chain joins TRBV7-6 to TRBJ2-3; TRBD2 agrees at 12 bases. Germline V gives CDR1 SGHVS, CDR2 FNYEAQ. V was clipped by 1 base and J by 6 bases; unmatched bases: 5. This CDR3 has 16 residues. The CDR3 DNA follows: TGTGCCAGCAGCTTAGGGCCGACTAGCGGGGGTGATACGCAGTATTTT. Translation: CASSLGPTSGGDTQYF.

V gene TRBV7-2 combines with J gene TRBJ1-3, with D unclear. Germline V CDR1 and CDR2: SGHTA, FQGNSA. V was cut by 5 bases and J by 0 bases, with 8 bases left in between. This CDR3 is built from 14 residues. Here the CDR3 reads CASSLTGSGNTIYF. CDR3 DNA sequence: TGTGCCAGCAGCCTGACGGGCTCTGGAAACACCATATATTTT.

V is TRBV2 and J is TRBJ2-6; 10 positions agree with TRBD2. V lost 1 base, J lost 0 bases, and 9 bases stayed unmatched. CDR3 length: 20 amino acids. CDR1 is SNHLY and CDR2 is FYNNEI in the germline V gene. CDR3 loop: CASSEGLAGDWSSGANVLTF. DNA of the CDR3: TGTGCCAGCAGTGAAGGCCTAGCGGGAGATTGGAGCTCTGGGGCCAACGTCCTGACTTTC.

This chain links TRBV11-3 with TRBJ2-5; 7 bases agree with TRBD2. The CDR3 contains 15 residues. The germline V gene encodes CDR1 SGHNT and CDR2 YENEEA. The ends lost 1 base at V and 4 bases at J; junction bases unmatched: 6. This chain's CDR3 is CASSLAGREGETQYF. The CDR3 nucleotides read TGTGCCAGCAGCTTAGCGGGCAGGGAGGGAGAGACCCAGTACTTC.

The V gene is TRBV5-6, the J gene TRBJ2-3, with D possibly matching TRBD1 (6 bases). The V end lost 0 bases, the J end lost 6 bases, and 14 bases lay between the germline ends. There are 15 residues in the CDR3. The germline V gene encodes CDR1 SGHDT and CDR2 YYEEEE. This chain's CDR3 is CASSLDPQGRDTQYF. The CDR3 DNA sequence: TGTGCCAGCAGCTTGGATCCACAGGGTAGGGATACGCAGTATTTT.

The chain joins TRBV5-1 to TRBJ1-3; no reliable D call. CDR1 is SGHRS and CDR2 is YFSETQ in the germline V gene. Trimming left V 2 bases short and J 0 bases short, with 15 bases between. This CDR3 comprises 17 residues. The chain's CDR3 is CASSFYPGLTSGNTIYF. The CDR3 nucleotides are TGCGCCAGCAGCTTCTACCCCGGACTTACCTCTGGAAACACCATATATTTT.

This clone was counted between two and nine times. The CDR3 sequence: CASSQQASKAFF. The CDR3 DNA is TGTGCCAGCAGTCAACAGGCATCTAAAGCTTTCTTT. The chain is built from TRBV28 and TRBJ1-1, with TRBD1 as a possible D gene (5 bases). The germline V gene has CDR1 MDHEN and CDR2 SYDVKM. The CDR3 runs 12 residues. Trimming cost V 5 bases and J 9 bases, with 13 bases left between them.

This sequence joins TRBV5-1 and TRBJ2-5, with D possibly matching TRBD2 (7 bases). V lost 4 bases to trimming and J lost 7 bases, with 14 bases between them. This CDR3 is 13 amino acids long. Germline V gives CDR1 SGHRS, CDR2 YFSETQ. The CDR3 DNA follows: TGCGCCAGCAGCGACGGGGGGCTGGGGACCCAGTACTTC. Amino acids: CASSDGGLGTQYF.

V gene TRBV6-2 or TRBV6-3 combines with J gene TRBJ1-4; D not resolved. The length of the CDR3 is 14 residues. The V end was cut by 5 bases, the J end by 0 bases, with 7 bases between. Germline loops: CDR1 MNHEY, CDR2 SVGEGT. CDR3 in DNA: TGTGCCAGCAGTCGCTACGCAACTAATGAAAAACTGTTTTTT. It encodes CASSRYATNEKLFF.

A single count supports this clone. The genes are TRBV11-2 and TRBJ2-2; D is perhaps TRBD1 (5 bases). V gave up 2 bases and J gave up 1 base, with 11 bases separating them. CDR3 length equals 16 residues. Per the germline V gene, CDR1 is SGHAT and CDR2 is FQNNGV. The chain's CDR3 is CASSLRGQLNTGELFF. The CDR3 nucleotides are TGTGCCAGCAGCTTAAGGGGTCAGCTGAACACCGGGGAGCTGTTTTTT.

J is TRBJ2-7 and V is TRBV5-1; weak D call: TRBD1 (7 bases). CDR3 length equals 14 residues. The V end lost 4 bases, the J end lost 2 bases, and 13 bases lay between the germline ends. Germline lookup yields CDR1 SGHRS and CDR2 YFSETQ. CDR3 loop: CASSRGTATYEQYF. The CDR3 nucleotides read TGCGCCAGCAGCCGCGGGACAGCAACCTACGAGCAGTACTTC.

The chain links TRBV28 to TRBJ2-2, with TRBD2 identical over 8 bases. The germline gives CDR1 MDHEN, CDR2 SYDVKM. The CDR3 is made up of 13 amino acids. With 11 bases clipped from V and 0 bases from J, the junction kept 2 bases outside the gene matches. The CDR3 DNA reads as TGTGCCGGGGGACTAGCGAACACCGGGGAGCTGTTTTTT. Translation gives CAGGLANTGELFF.

This chain joins TRBV18 and TRBJ2-3, with TRBD1 matching over 9 bases. Germline loops: CDR1 KGHSH, CDR2 LQKENI. V dropped 0 bases and J dropped 6; count of bases not matched to a gene: 13. This CDR3 region has 18 residues. The CDR3 protein is CASSPPDWDREYVDTQYF. In DNA form, the CDR3 reads TGTGCCAGCTCACCACCGGACTGGGACAGGGAGTATGTGGATACGCAGTATTTT. Full variable domain (rest looked up from reference TRBV18 and TRBJ2-3): NAGVMQNPRHLVRRRGQEARLRCSPMKGHSHVYWYRQLPEEGLKFMVYLQKENIIDESGMPKERFSAEFPKEGPSILRIQQVVRGDSAAYFCASSPPDWDREYVDTQYFGPGTRLTVL.

The chain couples TRBV27 to TRBJ2-7; D possibly corresponds to TRBD1 (5 bases). With 1 base removed from V and 5 bases from J, the gap between germline ends came to 15 bases. This CDR3 has 15 amino acids. Germline V lookup: CDR1 MNHEY, CDR2 SMNVEV (reference sequence). In DNA form, the CDR3 reads TGTGCCAGCAGTTTATTCCGGACATCTTTTGACGAGCAGTACTTC. Translation: CASSLFRTSFDEQYF.

CDR3 sequence (DNA): TGTGCCAGCAGCCAAAATCCTAGCGGGAGCAATGAGCAGTTCTTC. Translation: CASSQNPSGSNEQFF. V and J are TRBV4-2 and TRBJ2-1; TRBD2 matches at 10 bases. Germline V gene sequence: CDR1 LGHNA, CDR2 YNFKEQ. The CDR3 is 15 amino acids. After removal of 2 bases from V and 6 bases from J, the junction contained 4 bases not matched to a gene.

The J gene is TRBJ2-3, the V gene TRBV27; 8 positions match TRBD2. Losses at the gene ends were 8 bases for V and 4 bases for J; bases not matched to a gene: 20. Germline values: CDR1 MNHEY, CDR2 SMNVEV (reference sequence). This CDR3 contains 18 residues. DNA for the CDR3: TGTGCCAGCCAGAGACAGACCCCAGCGGGAGCAGGGGCAGATACGCAGTATTTT. Amino acid sequence: CASQRQTPAGAGADTQYF.